The rows below give T cell receptor beta chains drawn from one sample of a study of T-cell reconstitution after alpha-beta-depleted transplantation in children. TCRdb reprocessed the PCR reads via MiXCR and lists one record per CDR3 protein. The sample has just under 350,000 distinct CDR3 sequences, around 15% seen once. The sample consisted of PBMCs, mostly from graft donor cells, taken 360 days after TCRalphabeta/CD19-depleted stem cell transplant. The receptors come from a male patient between 2 and 15 years old who had a stem cell transplant for acute lymphoblastic leukemia, so the T cells may come from the graft donor. The CDR3 runs from the conserved cysteine through the conserved F or W. The D gene is left open where the match is weak. A clone size is listed for some rows: how often the clone was seen (once, few, many), or a class if it is expanded.

j_call | d_call | v_call | clone_size | cdr3_nt | cdr3_aa
TRBJ1-2 | NA | TRBV18 | many | TGTGCCAGCTCACCTACACAGAGTACCTATGGCTACACCTTC | CASSPTQSTYGYTF
TRBJ1-5 | NA | TRBV6-6 | few | TGTGCCAGCACCCAAAGTGACCAGCCCCAGCATTTT | CASTQSDQPQHF
TRBJ2-1 | NA | TRBV12-3/TRBV12-4 | NA | TGTGCCAGCAGTTTTGTTCTGAGCTCCTACAATGAGCAGTTCTTC | CASSFVLSSYNEQFF
TRBJ2-5 | TRBD2 | TRBV7-9 | NA | TGTGCCAGCAGCTTAGCGGGGACTAGTCTGAGAGGCGAGACCCAGTACTTC | CASSLAGTSLRGETQYF
TRBJ2-1 | NA | TRBV7-8 | NA | TGTGCCAGCAGCTTAAGGGGGTACGTTGTTGAGCAGTTCTTC | CASSLRGYVVEQFF
TRBJ1-5 | NA | TRBV5-6 | NA | TGTGCCAGCAGCTTGCGGGGGGCACGGAGCAATCAGCCCCAGCATTTT | CASSLRGARSNQPQHF
TRBJ2-1 | TRBD2 | TRBV5-1 | few | TGCGCCAGCAGACCGGGACTAGCGGACACGAGCTCCTACAATGAGCAGTTCTTC | CASRPGLADTSSYNEQFF
TRBJ2-5 | NA | TRBV10-3 | many | TGTGCCATCAGTGTGGGAGAGACCCAGTACTTC | CAISVGETQYF
TRBJ2-1 | NA | TRBV24-1 | few | TGTGCCACCAGTGATAGTTTACCGGGAGACTTCTACAATGAGCAGTTCTTC | CATSDSLPGDFYNEQFF
TRBJ1-5 | NA | TRBV20-1 | NA | TGCAGTGCTCTCTCCGAGGGGGATCAGCCCCAGCATTTT | CSALSEGDQPQHF
TRBJ2-5 | NA | TRBV28 | few | TGTGCCAGCAGTTGTCCCCCCTCACGAGGGCAAGAGACCCAGTACTTC | CASSCPPSRGQETQYF
TRBJ2-2 | NA | TRBV9 | many | TGTGCCAGCAGCGTAGGGCCCGAATCCGGGGAGCTGTTTTTT | CASSVGPESGELFF
TRBJ1-1 | NA | TRBV2 | few | TGTGCCAGCAGTGAACAGGGCGTAGAAGCTTTCTTT | CASSEQGVEAFF
TRBJ1-6 | NA | TRBV3-1 | once | TGTGCCAGCAGCCAAGATAAGCGGCATAATTCACCCCTCCACTTT | CASSQDKRHNSPLHF
TRBJ2-4 | NA | TRBV12-3/TRBV12-4 | NA | TGTGCCACCCAGGGGCAGGCAATAGCCAAAAACATTCAGTACTTC | CATQGQAIAKNIQYF
TRBJ2-1 | NA | TRBV10-1 | few | TGCGCCAGCAGTGAGTCGGGCAGGTACAATGAGCAGTTCTTC | CASSESGRYNEQFF